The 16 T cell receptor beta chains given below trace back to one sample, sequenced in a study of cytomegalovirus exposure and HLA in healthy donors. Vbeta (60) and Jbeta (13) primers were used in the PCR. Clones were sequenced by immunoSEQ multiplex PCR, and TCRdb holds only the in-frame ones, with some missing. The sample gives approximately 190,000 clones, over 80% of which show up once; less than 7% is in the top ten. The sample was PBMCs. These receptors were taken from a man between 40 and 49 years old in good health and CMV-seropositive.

The CDR3 sequence: CASASGAPQETQYF. The DNA of the CDR3 is TGTGCCAGTGCCAGCGGGGCCCCCCAAGAGACCCAGTACTTC. V usage is TRBV9 and J usage is TRBJ2-5; 7 nucleotides line up with TRBD2. V shed 8 bases, J shed 1 base, and the junction held 8 bases outside the gene matches. Germline loops: CDR1 SGDLS, CDR2 YYNGEE. The CDR3 sequence is 14 residues long.

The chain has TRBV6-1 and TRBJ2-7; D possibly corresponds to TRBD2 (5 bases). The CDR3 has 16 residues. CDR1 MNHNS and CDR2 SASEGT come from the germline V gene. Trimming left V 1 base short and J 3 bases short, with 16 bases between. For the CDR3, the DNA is TGTGCCAGCAGTGAAGAGGTAGGGAGATCGTTCTACGAGCAGTACTTC. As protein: CASSEEVGRSFYEQYF.

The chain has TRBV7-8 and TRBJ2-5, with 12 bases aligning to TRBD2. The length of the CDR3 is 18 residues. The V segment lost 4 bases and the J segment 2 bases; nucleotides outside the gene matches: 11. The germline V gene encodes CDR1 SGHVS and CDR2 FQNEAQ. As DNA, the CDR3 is TGTGCCAGCAGCTCCCGGATGACTAGCGGGGGCCGTCAAGAGACCCAGTACTTC. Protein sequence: CASSSRMTSGGRQETQYF.

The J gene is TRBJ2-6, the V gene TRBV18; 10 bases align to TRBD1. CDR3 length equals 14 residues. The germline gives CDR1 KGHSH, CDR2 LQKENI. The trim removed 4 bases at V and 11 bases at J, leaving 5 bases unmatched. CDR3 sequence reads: CASSQTGTGDVLTF. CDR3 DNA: TGTGCCAGCTCACAAACCGGGACAGGGGACGTCCTGACTTTC.

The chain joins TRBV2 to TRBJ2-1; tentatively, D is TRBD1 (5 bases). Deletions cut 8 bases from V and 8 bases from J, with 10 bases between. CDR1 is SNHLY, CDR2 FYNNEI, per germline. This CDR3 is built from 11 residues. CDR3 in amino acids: CASGAYDEQFF. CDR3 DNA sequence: TGTGCCAGCGGGGCGTACGATGAGCAGTTCTTC.

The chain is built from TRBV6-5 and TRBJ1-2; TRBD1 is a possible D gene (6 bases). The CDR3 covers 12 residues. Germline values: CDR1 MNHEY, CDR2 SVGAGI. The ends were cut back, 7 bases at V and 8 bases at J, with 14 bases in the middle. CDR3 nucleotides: TGTGCCAGCACCAAAGGGGGAGTGGGCTACACCTTC. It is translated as CASTKGGVGYTF.

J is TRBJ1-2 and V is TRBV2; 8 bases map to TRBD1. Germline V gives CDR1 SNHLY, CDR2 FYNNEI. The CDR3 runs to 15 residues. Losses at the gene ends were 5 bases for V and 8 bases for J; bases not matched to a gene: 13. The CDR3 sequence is CASSWAFGQGGGYTF. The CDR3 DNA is TGTGCCAGCAGTTGGGCTTTTGGACAGGGCGGGGGCTACACCTTC.

CDR3 in DNA: TGTGCCAGCAGCTTAGACAGGGTTCCCAAAAACATTCAGTACTTC. It yields the protein CASSLDRVPKNIQYF. This chain uses TRBV7-8 with TRBJ2-4, with D possibly being TRBD1 (6 bases). The germline V gene has CDR1 SGHVS and CDR2 FQNEAQ. This CDR3 is built from 15 residues. Deletions cut 1 base from V and 2 bases from J, with 9 bases between.

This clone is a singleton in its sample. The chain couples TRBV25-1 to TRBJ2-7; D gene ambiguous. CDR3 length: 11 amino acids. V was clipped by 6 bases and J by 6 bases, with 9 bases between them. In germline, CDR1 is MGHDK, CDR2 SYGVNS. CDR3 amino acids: CASSQLSEQYF. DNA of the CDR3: TGTGCCAGCAGCCAACTGAGCGAGCAGTACTTC.

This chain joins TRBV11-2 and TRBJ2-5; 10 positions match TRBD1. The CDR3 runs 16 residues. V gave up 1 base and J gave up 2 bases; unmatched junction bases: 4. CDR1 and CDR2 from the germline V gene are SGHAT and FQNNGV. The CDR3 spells CASSLVQDRGQETQYF. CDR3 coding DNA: TGTGCCAGCAGCTTAGTACAGGACAGGGGGCAAGAGACCCAGTACTTC. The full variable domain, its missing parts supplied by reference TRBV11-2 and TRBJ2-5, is EAGVAQSPRYKIIEKRQSVAFWCNPISGHATLYWYQQILGQGPKLLIQFQNNGVVDDSQLPKDRFSAERLKGVDSTLKIQPAKLEDSAVYLCASSLVQDRGQETQYFGPGTRLLVL.

In nucleotides, the CDR3 is TGTGCCAGTAAACTCGCGGGGGACTATGGCTACACCTTC. Translating it yields CASKLAGDYGYTF. V is TRBV19 and J is TRBJ1-2; a possible D gene is TRBD1 (5 bases). The V and J ends lost 7 bases and 3 bases respectively, with 12 bases between them. The CDR3 is made up of 13 amino acids. CDR1 and CDR2 (germline): LNHDA, SQIVND (reference sequence).

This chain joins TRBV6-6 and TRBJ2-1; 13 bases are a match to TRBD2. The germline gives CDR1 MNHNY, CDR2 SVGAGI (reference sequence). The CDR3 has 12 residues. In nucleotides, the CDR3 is TGTGCGTCGACTAGCGGGGGGAATGAGCAGTTCTTC. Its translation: CASTSGGNEQFF.

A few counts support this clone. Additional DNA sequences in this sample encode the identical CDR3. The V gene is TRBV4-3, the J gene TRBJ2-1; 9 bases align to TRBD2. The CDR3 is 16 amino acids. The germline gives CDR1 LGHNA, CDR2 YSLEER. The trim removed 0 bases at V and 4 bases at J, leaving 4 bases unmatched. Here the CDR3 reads CASSQDGTSRYNEQFF. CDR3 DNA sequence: TGCGCCAGCAGCCAAGATGGGACTAGCCGATACAATGAGCAGTTCTTC.

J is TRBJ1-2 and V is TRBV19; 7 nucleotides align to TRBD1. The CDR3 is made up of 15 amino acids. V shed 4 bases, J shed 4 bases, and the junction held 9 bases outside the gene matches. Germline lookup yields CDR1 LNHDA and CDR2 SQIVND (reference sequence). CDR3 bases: TGTGCCAGTAGTAAAGGGGGCTCCAGCGGCTATGGCTACACCTTC. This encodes CASSKGGSSGYGYTF.

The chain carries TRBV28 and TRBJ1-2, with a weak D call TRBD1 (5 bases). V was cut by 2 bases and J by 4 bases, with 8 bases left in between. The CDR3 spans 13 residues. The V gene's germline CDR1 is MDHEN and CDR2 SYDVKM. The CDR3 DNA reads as TGTGCCAGCAGTTTAGGGGCAGCCTATGGCTACACCTTC. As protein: CASSLGAAYGYTF.

The CDR3: CASSIAEGRTEAFF. The DNA for the CDR3 is TGTGCCAGTAGTATAGCAGAGGGGAGGACTGAAGCTTTCTTT. This chain links TRBV19 with TRBJ1-1, with D possibly being TRBD1 (5 bases). The CDR3 loop spans 14 amino acids. V dropped 1 base and J dropped 5 bases, with 11 bases sitting between them. Germline V gene data show CDR1 as LNHDA and CDR2 as SQIVND (reference sequence).